Shown below are 6 T cell receptor beta chains from a single sample sequenced in a study of control samples from healthy donors and cancer patients (dated by TCRdb to 2020 to 2021). Libraries were prepared through the immunoSEQ multiplex PCR assay. TCRdb retrieved this table from immuneACCESS and kept in-frame rearrangements only. Not all clones are present; in checked studies, unresolved V genes account for under half, and no reason is known for the remainder. Across this sample there are roughly 43,000 clones, with about 94% seen only once. Roughly a quarter of the sample belongs to the ten largest clones. Source material: blood. The receptors stem from a man between 60 and 75 years old in good health.

The rearrangement joins TRBV6-5 to TRBJ1-5, with 10 bases identical to TRBD1. Germline V CDR1 and CDR2: MNHEY, SVGAGI. This CDR3 comprises 15 residues. The J segment lost 2 bases and the V segment lost 5 bases, leaving 3 bases of the junction unmatched. CDR3 bases: TGTGCCAGCAGTCGACAGGGGGCGCGCAATCAGCCCCAGCATTTT. Its translation: CASSRQGARNQPQHF.

This chain joins TRBV19 and TRBJ2-3, with 12 nucleotides matching TRBD1. CDR1 is LNHDA, CDR2 SQIVND, per germline (reference sequence). The V segment lost 5 bases and the J segment 0 bases; nucleotides outside the gene matches: 12. CDR3 length: 19 residues. CDR3 nucleotide sequence: TGTGCCAGTAGTCTACGTCCGGGACAGGGGGCGAAAAGCACAGATACGCAGTATTTT. This translates into CASSLRPGQGAKSTDTQYF.

This clone was found once. This chain links TRBV15 with TRBJ1-2; D is possibly TRBD1 (5 bases). CDR1 is LNHNV, CDR2 YYDKDF, per germline (reference sequence). Trimming took 3 bases from V and 3 from J, leaving 11 bases between them. This CDR3 has 14 amino acids. The CDR3: CATSRGPGDYGYTF. CDR3 DNA: TGTGCCACCAGCAGGGGGCCTGGAGACTATGGCTACACCTTC.

V usage is TRBV24-1 and J usage is TRBJ2-1; maybe TRBD2 (5 bases). Germline V CDR1 and CDR2: KGHDR, SFDVKD. The CDR3 contains 12 residues. Trimming removed 4 bases at V and 12 bases at J, with 12 bases between. This CDR3 is CATSEEDTGQFF. DNA of the CDR3: TGTGCCACCAGTGAGGAGGATACGGGGCAGTTCTTC.

The V and J genes are TRBV27 and TRBJ1-6; D unresolved. Germline loops: CDR1 MNHEY, CDR2 SMNVEV (reference sequence). The CDR3 consists of 14 residues. The V end was cut by 1 base, the J end by 12 bases, with 13 bases between. CDR3: CASSLYTLGRPLHF. The CDR3 DNA reads TGTGCCAGCAGTTTATATACACTAGGGCGACCCCTCCACTTT.

The rearrangement links TRBV7-9 to TRBJ2-3; the D is unclear. Per germline, CDR1 SEHNR and CDR2 FQNEAQ (reference sequence). The CDR3 extends over 15 amino acids. Trimming shortened V by 0 bases and J by 0 bases, and 7 bases separated the two germline ends. The CDR3: CASSLATESTDTQYF. The CDR3 DNA is TGTGCCAGCAGCTTAGCAACGGAAAGCACAGATACGCAGTATTTT.